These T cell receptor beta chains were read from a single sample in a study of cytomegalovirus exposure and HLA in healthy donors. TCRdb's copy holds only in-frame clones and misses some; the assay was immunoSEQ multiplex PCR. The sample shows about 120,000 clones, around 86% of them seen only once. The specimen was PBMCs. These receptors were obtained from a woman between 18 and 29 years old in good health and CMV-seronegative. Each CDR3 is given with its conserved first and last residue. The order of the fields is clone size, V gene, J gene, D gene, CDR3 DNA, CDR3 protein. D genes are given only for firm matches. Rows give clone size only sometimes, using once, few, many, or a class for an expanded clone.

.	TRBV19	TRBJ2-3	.	TGTGCCAGTAGTATTGGGTTTGGCAGGTCCCCAGCAGATACGCAGTATTTT	CASSIGFGRSPADTQYF
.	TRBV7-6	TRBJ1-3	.	TGTGCCAGCAGCTTAGAGCGGGCAGACTCTGGAAACACCATATATTTT	CASSLERADSGNTIYF
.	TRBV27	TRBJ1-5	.	TGTGCCAGCAGCCCAACAGCCAACAATCAGCCCCAGCATTTT	CASSPTANNQPQHF
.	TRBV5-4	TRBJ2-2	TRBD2	TGTGCCAGCAGGCCCCCTGCAGGACTAGGGGATACCGGGGAGCTGTTTTTT	CASRPPAGLGDTGELFF
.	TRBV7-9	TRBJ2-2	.	TGTGCCAGCAGCTTAGCGCGTGTGGCTTGGCTAGCGAGCACCGGGGAGCTGTTTTTT	CASSLARVAWLASTGELFF
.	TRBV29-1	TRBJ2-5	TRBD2	TGCAGCGTTGGACTAGCGGGCTCTCAAGAGACCCAGTACTTC	CSVGLAGSQETQYF
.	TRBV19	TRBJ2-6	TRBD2	TGTGCCAGTAGTCCGTTAGCGGGGGCAACCTCTGGGGCCAACGTCCTGACTTTC	CASSPLAGATSGANVLTF
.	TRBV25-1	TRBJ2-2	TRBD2	TGTGCCAGCAGTGACCCCTTAGCGGGAGAGAACACCGGGGAGCTGTTTTTT	CASSDPLAGENTGELFF
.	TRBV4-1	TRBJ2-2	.	TGCGCCAGCAGCCCCAGGGGTGACGGGGAGCTGTTTTTT	CASSPRGDGELFF
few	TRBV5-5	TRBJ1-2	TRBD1	TGTGCCAGCAGCTTCGGGACAGGAGCTAACTATGGCTACACCTTC	CASSFGTGANYGYTF
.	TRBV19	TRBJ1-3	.	TGTGCCAGTGACCGGGGGGACTTCTCTGGAAACACCATATATTTT	CASDRGDFSGNTIYF
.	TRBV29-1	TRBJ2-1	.	TGCAGCGTTGGAGATACGTCAGAACATACCTACAATGAGCAGTTCTTC	CSVGDTSEHTYNEQFF
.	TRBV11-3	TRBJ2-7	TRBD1	TGTGCCAGCAGCACACAGGGGGCCGGATACGAGCAGTACTTC	CASSTQGAGYEQYF
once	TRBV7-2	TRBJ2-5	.	TGTGCCAGCAGCACCCAAGGGGGAAAACAAGAGACCCAGTACTTC	CASSTQGGKQETQYF
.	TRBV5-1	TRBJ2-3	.	TGCGCCAGCATTCTAGGAACCGCTAGCACAGATACGCAGTATTTT	CASILGTASTDTQYF
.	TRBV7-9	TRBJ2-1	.	TGTGCCAGCAGCTTAGGGGTAGCGGAGAACTTTTACAATGAGCAGTTCTTC	CASSLGVAENFYNEQFF
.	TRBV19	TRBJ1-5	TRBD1	TGTGCCAGTAGTATAATGACAGGGGGCGGGATTCACCAGCCCCAGCATTTT	CASSIMTGGGIHQPQHF
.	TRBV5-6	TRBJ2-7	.	TGTGCCAGCAGCGGCGGGACCCTATACTCCTACGAGCAGTACTTC	CASSGGTLYSYEQYF
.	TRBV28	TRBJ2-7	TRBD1	TGTGCCAGCAGATGGGACAGGGGCCACGAGCAGTACTTC	CASRWDRGHEQYF
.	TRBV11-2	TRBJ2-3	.	TGTGCCAGCAGCCCCGTCACTAGCACAGATACGCAGTATTTT	CASSPVTSTDTQYF
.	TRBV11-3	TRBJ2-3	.	TGTGCCAGCAGCCAGGGACTTGGCACAGATACGCAGTATTTT	CASSQGLGTDTQYF
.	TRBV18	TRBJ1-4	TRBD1	TGTGCCAGCTCTCTCGACAGGGCAACTAATGAAAAACTGTTTTTT	CASSLDRATNEKLFF
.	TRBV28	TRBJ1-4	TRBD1	TGTGCCAGCAACCCAACAGGGGGTGAGGCAGAAAAACTGTTTTTT	CASNPTGGEAEKLFF
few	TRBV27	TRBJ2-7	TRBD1	TGTGCCAGCAGTCGAGAGACAGGGCGCAACAACGAGCAGTACTTC	CASSRETGRNNEQYF
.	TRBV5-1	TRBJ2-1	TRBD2	TGCGCCAGCAGCTTGGAGCTAGCGGGAGGTTGGGATGAGCAGTTCTTC	CASSLELAGGWDEQFF
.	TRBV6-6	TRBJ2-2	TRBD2	TGTGCCAGCAGTTCCACTAGCGGCCTTTCGCGCGGGGAGCTGTTTTTT	CASSSTSGLSRGELFF
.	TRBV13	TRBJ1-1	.	TGTGCCAGCAGCCTAGACAGGTTGAACACTGAAGCTTTCTTT	CASSLDRLNTEAFF
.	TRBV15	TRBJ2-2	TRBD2	TGTGCCACCGGCAGACCGGGACTAGCGGGAGAGAACACCGGGGAGCTGTTTTTT	CATGRPGLAGENTGELFF
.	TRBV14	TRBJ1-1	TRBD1	TGTGCCACCACCTGGACAGGGAACACTGAAGCTTTCTTT	CATTWTGNTEAFF
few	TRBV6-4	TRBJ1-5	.	TGTGCCAGCAGTGTACCCCGTGGGGGGGCCGGACAGCCCCAGCATTTT	CASSVPRGGAGQPQHF
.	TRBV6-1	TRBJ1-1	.	TGTGCCAGCAGTGAGGGACTGGTGAACACTGAAGCTTTCTTT	CASSEGLVNTEAFF
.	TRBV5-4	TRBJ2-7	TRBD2	TGTGCCAGCAGATTAGCGGGAGGGGCCTACGAGCAGTACTTC	CASRLAGGAYEQYF
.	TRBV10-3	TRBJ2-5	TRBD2	TGTGCCATCAGGGGGACTAGCGGCGGAGAGACCCAGTACTTC	CAIRGTSGGETQYF
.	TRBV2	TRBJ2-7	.	TGTGCCAGCACAGCAAGCTGGGCGAATTCCTACGAGCAGTACTTC	CASTASWANSYEQYF
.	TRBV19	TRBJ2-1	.	TGTGCCAGTAGTCTCCTCTACAATGAGCAGTTCTTC	CASSLLYNEQFF
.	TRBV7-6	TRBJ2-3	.	TGTGCCAGCAGCTTAAGAGGGTTGGCAGATACGCAGTATTTT	CASSLRGLADTQYF
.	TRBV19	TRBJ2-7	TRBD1	TGTGCCAGTAGTCGACAGGGGCCCCATTACGAGCAGTACTTC	CASSRQGPHYEQYF